Shown below are 21 T cell receptor beta chains from a single sample sequenced in a study of blood T cell repertoires in COVID-19. Clones were sequenced by immunoSEQ multiplex PCR, and TCRdb holds only the in-frame ones, with some missing. The sample lists 250,000 to 300,000 clones; about 87% were seen once. The material sequenced was peripheral blood. Receptors were obtained from a woman under 40 who had recovered from COVID-19.

The chain uses TRBV15 and TRBJ2-7; 10 positions agree with TRBD1. Germline trimming cut 2 bases from V and 4 bases from J; bases unmatched to any gene: 8. Germline assignment: CDR1 LNHNV and CDR2 YYDKDF (reference sequence). The length of the CDR3 is 16 residues. CDR3 protein: CATSRPQTGGIYEQYF. The CDR3 bases are TGTGCCACCAGCAGACCTCAGACAGGGGGCATTTACGAGCAGTACTTC.

The V and J genes are TRBV28 and TRBJ2-5; 10 bases are shared with TRBD2. CDR1 and CDR2 (germline): MDHEN, SYDVKM. Trimming removed 1 base from V and 5 bases from J; junction bases left unmatched: 13. The CDR3 is made up of 18 amino acids. The CDR3 is CASSLSRVTSGMVETQYF. The CDR3 nucleotides are TGTGCCAGCAGTTTATCTAGGGTTACTAGCGGGATGGTGGAGACCCAGTACTTC.

The chain couples TRBV11-3 to TRBJ2-7; perhaps TRBD1 as D (5 bases). CDR1 and CDR2 from the germline V gene are SGHNT and YENEEA. Trimming took off 5 bases at V and 2 bases at J, with 13 bases between the two ends. The CDR3 consists of 14 residues. CDR3 residues: CASSLLGAAYEQYF. The CDR3 DNA reads as TGTGCCAGCAGCCTTCTTGGGGCTGCCTACGAGCAGTACTTC.

CDR3 DNA: TGTGCCAGCAGTCCCTTAGCGGGGTACAATGAGCAGTTCTTC. Translation: CASSPLAGYNEQFF. The V gene is TRBV27, the J gene TRBJ2-1; 8 bases are shared with TRBD2. Trimming removed 5 bases from V and 4 bases from J; junction bases left unmatched: 4. The CDR3 is 14 residues long. The germline CDR1 and CDR2 sequences are MNHEY and SMNVEV (reference sequence).

The V gene is TRBV5-4, the J gene TRBJ2-3; D ambiguous. The V gene's germline CDR1 is SGHNT and CDR2 YYREEE (reference sequence). Trimming stripped 0 bases from V and 4 bases from J, with 9 bases between. The CDR3 contains 14 residues. CDR3 in amino acids: CASSLVRFPDTQYF. As DNA, the CDR3 is TGTGCCAGCAGCTTGGTGAGATTTCCAGATACGCAGTATTTT.

J is TRBJ1-4 and V is TRBV6-6; D call uncertain. Between the trimmed V and J ends, which lost 6 bases and 12 bases, there was a span of 8 bases. The germline V gene has CDR1 MNHNY and CDR2 SVGAGI (reference sequence). The CDR3 is made up of 10 amino acids. Written as DNA, the CDR3 is TGTGCCAGCAGGCAGAACGAACTGTTTTTT. Translated, it gives CASRQNELFF.

The V call is TRBV4-2, the J call TRBJ2-3; TRBD2 aligns across 9 bases. Germline CDR1 reads LGHNA; CDR2 reads YNFKEQ. This CDR3 region has 14 residues. The V and J ends lost 8 bases and 4 bases, in that order; junction bases with no gene match: 7. This CDR3 is CASGEVAGADTQYF. The CDR3 DNA sequence: TGTGCCAGCGGGGAGGTAGCGGGGGCAGATACGCAGTATTTT.

This clone was counted a single time. The chain couples TRBV7-2 to TRBJ1-3, with D unresolved. Deletions cut 5 bases from V and 2 bases from J, with 13 bases between. The V gene's germline CDR1 is SGHTA and CDR2 FQGNSA. CDR3 length: 15 residues. The DNA for the CDR3 is TGTGCCAGCAGCCCCAGGAGGAGTCCTGGAAACACCATATATTTT. This sequence encodes CASSPRRSPGNTIYF.

The rearrangement joins TRBV3-1 (or the pseudogene TRBV3-2) to TRBJ1-6; D is unclear. The CDR3 runs 15 residues. Deletions cut 6 bases from V and 7 bases from J, with 16 bases between. Germline CDR1 LGHDT, CDR2 YNNKEL (reference sequence). DNA of the CDR3: TGTGCCAGCAGTCGGGAGGGTATCCTCAATTCACCCCTCCACTTT. Translated, it gives CASSREGILNSPLHF.

This clone appeared a single time. V and J are TRBV6-5 and TRBJ2-7; 9 bases align to TRBD2. CDR3 length: 14 residues. J gave up 5 bases and V 2 bases, and 4 bases lay outside the gene matches. Germline V lookup: CDR1 MNHEY, CDR2 SVGAGI. CDR3 nucleotides: TGTGCCAGCAGTTACGGTAGCGGGGGAAACGAGCAGTACTTC. Translating it yields CASSYGSGGNEQYF.

This clone has a count of ten or more. The chain uses TRBV6-2 or TRBV6-3 and TRBJ1-5; a possible D gene is TRBD1 (6 bases). CDR3 length: 16 amino acids. In germline, CDR1 is MNHEY, CDR2 SVGEGT. With 2 bases removed from V and 1 base from J, the gap between germline ends came to 12 bases. The CDR3 region has the DNA TGTGCCAGCAGTTACCTACAGGGACTAAGCAATCAGCCCCAGCATTTT. Its translation is CASSYLQGLSNQPQHF.

This chain joins TRBV4-2 and TRBJ2-1, with 9 positions matching TRBD2. V was pared by 4 bases and J by 6 bases, with 10 bases of the junction left unmatched. Germline values: CDR1 LGHNA, CDR2 YNFKEQ. The CDR3 is made up of 16 amino acids. CDR3 residues: CASSRSGTSTANEQFF. CDR3 nucleotide sequence: TGTGCCAGCAGCCGATCCGGGACTAGCACTGCCAATGAGCAGTTCTTC.

The V gene is TRBV10-3, the J gene TRBJ2-5; 9 nucleotides agree with TRBD1. V lost 0 bases to trimming and J lost 1 base; unmatched junction nucleotides: 6. The length of the CDR3 is 17 residues. In germline, CDR1 is ENHRY, CDR2 SYGVKD. This CDR3 is CAISESRTGGRQETQYF. CDR3 nucleotide sequence: TGTGCCATCAGTGAGTCACGTACAGGGGGCCGCCAAGAGACCCAGTACTTC.

This chain joins TRBV5-1 and TRBJ1-2; D unresolved. The CDR3 is 17 amino acids. CDR1 and CDR2 from the germline V gene are SGHRS and YFSETQ. V lost 1 base to trimming and J lost 3 bases, with 19 bases between them. Here the CDR3 reads CASSLTFMWGDDYGYTF. The CDR3 nucleotides read TGCGCCAGCAGCTTGACTTTTATGTGGGGAGATGACTATGGCTACACCTTC.

J is TRBJ2-5 and V is TRBV4-3, with 13 bases aligning to TRBD2. V shed 0 bases, J shed 6 bases, and the junction held 4 bases outside the gene matches. CDR1 is LGHNA and CDR2 is YSLEER in the germline V gene. This CDR3 is built from 16 residues. CDR3 sequence reads: CASSQDGTSGVKTQYF. The DNA of the CDR3 is TGCGCCAGCAGCCAAGATGGGACTAGCGGGGTAAAGACCCAGTACTTC.

V usage is TRBV6-6 and J usage is TRBJ2-1, with TRBD1 identical over 10 bases. The CDR3 covers 14 residues. CDR1 and CDR2 from the germline V gene are MNHNY and SVGAGI (reference sequence). The J segment lost 9 bases and the V segment lost 2 bases, leaving 4 bases of the junction unmatched. The CDR3 region is CASSYGTGVSEQFF. The CDR3 DNA is TGTGCCAGCAGTTACGGGACAGGGGTTTCTGAGCAGTTCTTC.

The chain combines TRBV30 with TRBJ1-3; D call uncertain. Per the germline V gene, CDR1 is GTSNPN and CDR2 is SVGIG (reference sequence). This CDR3 has 12 residues. Deletions cut 4 bases from V and 4 bases from J, with 8 bases between. The CDR3 coding sequence is TGTGCCTGGATCCCCTCCGGAAACACCATATATTTT. Encoded protein: CAWIPSGNTIYF.

The chain's CDR3 is CASSLGAGTLNTEAFF. The CDR3 DNA reads as TGCGCCAGCAGCTTGGGGGCGGGGACCTTGAACACTGAAGCTTTCTTT. The J gene is TRBJ1-1, the V gene TRBV5-1; the D gene is possibly TRBD1 (5 bases). Looked up from germline, CDR1 is SGHRS and CDR2 is YFSETQ. The CDR3 is 16 amino acids. Deletions cut 0 bases from V and 0 bases from J, with 12 bases between.

The rearrangement uses TRBV5-1 and TRBJ1-2; D is possibly TRBD1 (6 bases). There are 16 residues in the CDR3. The V gene's germline CDR1 is SGHRS and CDR2 YFSETQ. V lost 3 bases and J lost 6, with 21 bases in between. As DNA, the CDR3 is TGCGCCAGCAGCTGGATAGGCCAGGGGAATTTAGATGGCTACACCTTC. Translating it yields CASSWIGQGNLDGYTF.

The gene calls are TRBV29-1 and TRBJ2-1, with 10 nucleotides matching TRBD2. This CDR3 is 14 amino acids long. V was clipped by 3 bases and J by 8 bases; unmatched bases: 7. Germline CDR1 and CDR2: SQVTM and ANQGSEA. The DNA for the CDR3 is TGCAGCGTTGACCGTGCTAGCGGGGGCCATGAGCAGTTCTTC. Amino acids: CSVDRASGGHEQFF.

V usage is TRBV11-2 and J usage is TRBJ1-4, with D uncertain. The length of the CDR3 is 16 residues. In germline, CDR1 is SGHAT, CDR2 FQNNGV. V lost 0 bases and J 8 bases, leaving 16 bases between the germline ends. In nucleotides, the CDR3 is TGTGCCAGCAGCTTAGACCTCATCGGGTCCGGGGAAAAACTGTTTTTT. It translates to CASSLDLIGSGEKLFF.